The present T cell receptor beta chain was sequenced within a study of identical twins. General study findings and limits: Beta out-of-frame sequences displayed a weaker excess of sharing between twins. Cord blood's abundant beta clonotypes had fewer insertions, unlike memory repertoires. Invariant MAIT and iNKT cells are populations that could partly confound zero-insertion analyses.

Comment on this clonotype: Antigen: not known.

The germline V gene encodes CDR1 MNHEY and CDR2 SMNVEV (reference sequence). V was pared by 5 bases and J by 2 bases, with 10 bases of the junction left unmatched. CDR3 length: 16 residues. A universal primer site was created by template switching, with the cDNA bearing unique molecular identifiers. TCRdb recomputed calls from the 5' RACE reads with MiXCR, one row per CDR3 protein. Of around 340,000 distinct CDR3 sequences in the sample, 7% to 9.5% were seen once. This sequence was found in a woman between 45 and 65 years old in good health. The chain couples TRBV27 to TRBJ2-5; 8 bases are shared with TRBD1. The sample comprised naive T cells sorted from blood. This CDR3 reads CASSPRQGRGQETQYF. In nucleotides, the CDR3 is TGTGCCAGCAGTCCCCGACAGGGGCGAGGGCAAGAGACCCAGTACTTC.